One and the same sample provided the 5 T cell receptor beta chains below, sequenced in a study of early T cells in non-severe SARS-CoV-2 infection. From the 5' RACE reads, TCRdb called clonotypes with MiXCR, one entry per CDR3 protein. The data hold around 84,000 distinct CDR3 sequences, with about 10% observed a single time. This sample comprised whole blood, obtained at baseline. All receptors derive from an adult who was a healthcare worker with PCR-confirmed SARS-CoV-2 infection or an uninfected control (not recorded which).

This clonotype has a count of ten or more. The V call is TRBV4-1, the J call TRBJ2-1; D might be TRBD2 (5 bases). This CDR3 has 13 amino acids. Trimming cost V 1 base and J 6 bases, with 7 bases left between them. Germline V gene lookup returns CDR1 MGHRA and CDR2 YSYEKL. In DNA, the CDR3 is TGCGCCAGCAGCCAAGCTGAGGGCAATGAGCAGTTCTTC. Translated, it gives CASSQAEGNEQFF.

This clonotype was found a few times. The chain links TRBV9 to TRBJ2-3; TRBD1 matches at 7 bases. Germline CDR1 reads SGDLS; CDR2 reads YYNGEE. This CDR3 is built from 13 residues. The ends lost 2 bases at V and 4 bases at J; junction bases unmatched: 1. Here the CDR3 reads CASSVTGADTQYF. The DNA for the CDR3 is TGTGCCAGCAGCGTTACAGGGGCAGATACGCAGTATTTT.

This clonotype was counted at least ten times. The chain uses TRBV5-1 and TRBJ1-4; 8 positions match TRBD1. Germline CDR1 and CDR2: SGHRS and YFSETQ. Losses at the gene ends were 3 bases for V and 7 bases for J; bases not matched to a gene: 8. The CDR3 is 15 residues long. The CDR3 region has the DNA TGCGCCAGCAGCTCTTCGCAAACAGGGGGTGAAAAACTGTTTTTT. Residues: CASSSSQTGGEKLFF.

This clonotype has more than one count but fewer than ten. The CDR3 region is CASSMASTDTQYF. CDR3 nucleotides: TGTGCCAGTAGTATGGCTAGCACAGATACGCAGTATTTT. J is TRBJ2-3 and V is TRBV19; D gene uncertain. This CDR3 comprises 13 residues. With 3 bases removed from V and 0 bases from J, the gap between germline ends came to 4 bases. Per germline, CDR1 LNHDA and CDR2 SQIVND (reference sequence). Drawing the rest from reference TRBV19 and TRBJ2-3, the complete variable domain is DGGITQSPKYLFRKEGQNVTLSCEQNLNHDAMYWYRQDPGQGLRLIYYSQIVNDFQKGDIAEGYSVSREKKESFPLTVTSAQKNPTAFYLCASSMASTDTQYFGPGTRLTVL.

This clonotype has only a few counts. The rearrangement uses TRBV6-1 and TRBJ2-5; 9 bases are shared with TRBD1. The CDR3 is 14 residues long. V gave up 10 bases and J gave up 2 bases; unmatched junction bases: 8. Germline loops: CDR1 MNHNS, CDR2 SASEGT. CDR3 DNA: TGTGCCAAAGACAGGGGGTGGCCGCAAGAGACCCAGTACTTC. Its protein product is CAKDRGWPQETQYF.